These 14 T cell receptor beta chains were all obtained from the same sample, sequenced in a study of cytomegalovirus exposure and HLA in healthy donors. Generated by immunoSEQ multiplex PCR, the TCRdb table keeps only in-frame clones and is missing some. The sample has 150,000 to 200,000 clones; roughly nine tenths are singletons. The sequencing sample was made of PBMCs. Source of these receptors: a man aged 30-40 years in good health and CMV-seropositive.

The J gene is TRBJ1-1, the V gene TRBV29-1; D not resolved. In germline, CDR1 is SQVTM, CDR2 ANQGSEA. The germline V and J ends were trimmed by 1 base and 6 bases, with 6 bases remaining between them. This CDR3 region has 11 residues. CDR3 region: CSVEGSPEAFF. DNA for the CDR3: TGCAGCGTTGAAGGCAGCCCTGAAGCTTTCTTT.

The chain carries TRBV28 and TRBJ2-5, with D perhaps matching TRBD2 (5 bases). The CDR3 sequence is 14 residues long. Trimming left V 5 bases short and J 2 bases short, with 12 bases between. Germline CDR1 is MDHEN and CDR2 is SYDVKM. In DNA form, the CDR3 reads TGTGCCAGCAGTAGCGGCCATGAACAAGAGACCCAGTACTTC. This sequence encodes CASSSGHEQETQYF.

The V call is TRBV7-2, the J call TRBJ2-7, with 12 bases lining up with TRBD2. This CDR3 comprises 16 residues. Germline V lookup: CDR1 SGHTA, CDR2 FQGNSA. The ends lost 5 bases at V and 4 bases at J; junction bases unmatched: 9. The CDR3 sequence is CASSPRLAGALYEQYF. The CDR3 coding sequence is TGTGCCAGCAGCCCGAGACTAGCGGGAGCCCTTTACGAGCAGTACTTC.

V is TRBV25-1 and J is TRBJ2-3; 10 nucleotides line up with TRBD2. The CDR3 runs 15 residues. From germline, CDR1 is MGHDK and CDR2 SYGVNS. Trimming removed 3 bases from V and 5 bases from J; junction bases left unmatched: 5. CDR3 residues: CASSEASGRIDTQYF. The CDR3 coding sequence is TGTGCCAGCAGTGAGGCTAGCGGGAGAATAGATACGCAGTATTTT. Variable domain in full (rest from reference TRBV25-1 and TRBJ2-3): EADIYQTPRYLVIGTGKKITLECSQTMGHDKMYWYQQDPGMELHLIHYSYGVNSTEKGDLSSESTVSRIRTEHFPLTLESARPSHTSQYLCASSEASGRIDTQYFGPGTRLTVL.

The chain uses TRBV2 and TRBJ2-7; D is unresolved. The CDR3 runs to 14 residues. Germline CDR1 and CDR2: SNHLY and FYNNEI. The ends were cut back, 4 bases at V and 5 bases at J, with 15 bases in the middle. The CDR3 sequence: CASSVLRSRDEQYF. The CDR3 nucleotides read TGTGCCAGCAGTGTATTACGGTCGAGAGACGAGCAGTACTTC.

The chain links TRBV6-1 to TRBJ1-5; D call uncertain. CDR1 is MNHNS and CDR2 is SASEGT in the germline V gene. This CDR3 comprises 17 residues. The V gene lost 3 bases and the J gene lost 2 bases, with 17 bases spanning the gap. CDR3 in amino acids: CASSDNWEARGNQPQHF. The CDR3, as DNA: TGTGCCAGCAGTGATAACTGGGAAGCTAGGGGCAATCAGCCCCAGCATTTT.

The chain couples TRBV11-2 to TRBJ2-2, with 10 bases identical to TRBD2. Germline-derived CDR1 and CDR2 are SGHAT and FQNNGV. The CDR3 has 15 amino acids. Trimming took 8 bases from V and 5 from J; bases not matched to a gene: 8. The CDR3 DNA follows: TGTGCCAGCTCTATAGCGGGGGGCTTAACCGGGGAGCTGTTTTTT. Its translation: CASSIAGGLTGELFF.

Only one count was recorded for this clone. CDR3 DNA: TGTGAATCCAGGGCTTCCTACGAGCAGTACTTC. This sequence encodes CESRASYEQYF. J is TRBJ2-7 and V is TRBV6-1, with D tentatively TRBD1 (5 bases). The germline V gene has CDR1 MNHNS and CDR2 SASEGT. The CDR3 runs 11 residues.

V is TRBV15 and J is TRBJ2-7, with D perhaps being TRBD1 or TRBD2 (5 bases each). The CDR3 is 15 amino acids. V lost 3 bases and J 0 bases, leaving 12 bases between the germline ends. The germline V gene encodes CDR1 LNHNV and CDR2 YYDKDF (reference sequence). Here the CDR3 DNA reads TGTGCCACCAGCAGCCGGGACGGTAGCTCCTACGAGCAGTACTTC. Translation: CATSSRDGSSYEQYF.

The rearrangement links TRBV5-1 to TRBJ2-7; 7 bases map to TRBD1. In germline, CDR1 is SGHRS, CDR2 YFSETQ. V lost 4 bases and J lost 1; bases outside the gene matches: 2. The CDR3 is 13 amino acids. DNA for the CDR3: TGCGCCAGCAGCGTGACAGGGTCCTACGAGCAGTACTTC. Translated, it gives CASSVTGSYEQYF.

V usage is TRBV4-3 and J usage is TRBJ1-2; the D is unclear. The CDR3 sequence is 15 residues long. V dropped 4 bases and J dropped 4 bases, with 16 bases sitting between them. From germline, CDR1 is LGHNA and CDR2 YSLEER. This chain's CDR3 is CASSPEKGNSYGYTF. In nucleotides, the CDR3 is TGCGCCAGCAGCCCCGAGAAAGGGAATTCCTATGGCTACACCTTC.

The V gene is TRBV6-1, the J gene TRBJ1-1; D is unclear. Trimming left V 4 bases short and J 5 bases short, with 11 bases between. This CDR3 has 13 residues. Germline V gene sequence: CDR1 MNHNS, CDR2 SASEGT. The CDR3 protein is CASSGAPGTEAFF. In DNA form, the CDR3 reads TGTGCCAGCAGTGGAGCCCCCGGGACTGAAGCTTTCTTT.

The CDR3 spells CASSYDGRGQETQYF. The CDR3 bases are TGTGCCAGCAGTTACGATGGCAGGGGCCAAGAGACCCAGTACTTC. The chain uses TRBV6-5 and TRBJ2-5; TRBD1 is a possible D gene (6 bases). Per the germline V gene, CDR1 is MNHEY and CDR2 is SVGAGI. V was trimmed by 2 bases and J by 1 base, leaving 11 bases between them. CDR3 length: 15 amino acids.

The chain combines TRBV5-8 with TRBJ2-2, with D uncertain. Trimming pared 1 base from V and 1 base from J, leaving 8 bases between. In germline, CDR1 is SGHTS, CDR2 YDEGEE. The CDR3 loop spans 15 amino acids. CDR3 loop: CASSLFEQNTGELFF. CDR3 sequence (DNA): TGTGCCAGCAGCTTGTTTGAACAGAACACCGGGGAGCTGTTTTTT.